What follows are 6 T cell receptor beta chains derived from one specimen sequenced in a study of human versus mouse CDR3 diversity and MHC coevolution. The data were produced by immunoSEQ multiplex PCR, yet TCRdb's version contains in-frame clones alone and is incomplete. The sample lists tens of thousands of clones, roughly 94% occurring once. Sequences were obtained from naive CD4+ T cells from blood. Stated subset: CD45RO-negative CD62L-positive naive CD4 T cells. The receptors come from a person between 60 and 70 years old in good health.

This chain uses TRBV4-2 with TRBJ2-3; TRBD2 matches 9 bases. J gave up 7 bases and V 0 bases, and 17 bases lay outside the gene matches. From germline, CDR1 is LGHNA and CDR2 YNFKEQ. The CDR3 consists of 19 residues. As DNA, the CDR3 is TGTGCCAGCAGCCAAGAGAGGATTGGTGCGGGAGGGCCCGGTTATACGCAGTATTTT. Encoded protein: CASSQERIGAGGPGYTQYF.

The chain has TRBV18 and TRBJ2-2; 7 bases agree with TRBD2. Germline CDR1 and CDR2: KGHSH and LQKENI. The CDR3 loop spans 15 amino acids. V lost 6 bases to trimming and J lost 4 bases; unmatched junction nucleotides: 8. CDR3 sequence: CASSSSGKTTGELFF. As DNA, the CDR3 is TGTGCCAGCTCTTCCAGCGGGAAGACCACCGGGGAGCTGTTTTTT.

The chain recombines TRBV7-2 with TRBJ2-1; 7 nucleotides line up with TRBD2. The CDR3 loop spans 16 amino acids. The germline CDR1 and CDR2 sequences are SGHTA and FQGNSA. The ends lost 5 bases at V and 2 bases at J; junction bases unmatched: 9. Here the CDR3 DNA reads TGTGCCAGCAGCCCCGGCCCGGGACTACCCTACAATGAGCAGTTCTTC. Translated: CASSPGPGLPYNEQFF.

In this sample, this clone turned up once. The J gene is TRBJ1-1, the V gene TRBV2, with D possibly matching TRBD1 (5 bases). The germline V gene has CDR1 SNHLY and CDR2 FYNNEI. CDR3 length: 16 residues. V was cut by 2 bases and J by 2 bases, with 15 bases left in between. The CDR3: CASSEPWGGKNTEAFF. DNA for the CDR3: TGTGCCAGCAGTGAACCGTGGGGGGGAAAAAACACTGAAGCTTTCTTT.

V usage is TRBV5-4 and J usage is TRBJ2-3, with 10 positions matching TRBD2. Germline CDR1 is SGHNT and CDR2 is YYREEE (reference sequence). This CDR3 comprises 14 residues. V gave up 0 bases and J gave up 5 bases; unmatched junction bases: 0. The CDR3 reads CASSLGLAGDTQYF. CDR3 nucleotides: TGTGCCAGCAGCTTGGGACTAGCGGGAGATACGCAGTATTTT.

The chain is built from TRBV5-6 and TRBJ2-3, with TRBD1 identical over 10 bases. Germline V lookup: CDR1 SGHDT, CDR2 YYEEEE. This CDR3 contains 15 residues. The trim removed 3 bases at V and 6 bases at J, leaving 7 bases unmatched. Written as DNA, the CDR3 is TGTGCCAGCAGCTCGGGGACAGGGGCAGGGGATACGCAGTATTTT. Its protein product is CASSSGTGAGDTQYF.